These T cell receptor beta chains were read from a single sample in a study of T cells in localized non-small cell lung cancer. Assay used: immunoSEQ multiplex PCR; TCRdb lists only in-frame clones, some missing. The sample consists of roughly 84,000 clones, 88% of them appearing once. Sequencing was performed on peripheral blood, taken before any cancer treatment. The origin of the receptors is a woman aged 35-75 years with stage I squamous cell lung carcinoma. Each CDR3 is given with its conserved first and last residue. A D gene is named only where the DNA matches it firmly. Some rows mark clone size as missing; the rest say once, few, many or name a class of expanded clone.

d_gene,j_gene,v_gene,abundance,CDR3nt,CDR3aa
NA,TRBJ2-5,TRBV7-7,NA,TGTGCTAGCAGCTTATTAGTGGGTCTCCAAGAGACCCAGTACTTC,CASSLLVGLQETQYF
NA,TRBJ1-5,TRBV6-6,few,TGTGCCAGCAGATTGGACGGTAATCAGCCCCAGCATTTT,CASRLDGNQPQHF
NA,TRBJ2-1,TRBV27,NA,TGTGCCAGCAGTTTATCAACAGGGAGCGGTGAGCAGTTCTTC,CASSLSTGSGEQFF
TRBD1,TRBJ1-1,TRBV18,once,TGTGCCAGCTCACGGGACAGGAACACTGAAGCTTTCTTT,CASSRDRNTEAFF
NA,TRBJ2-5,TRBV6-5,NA,TGTGCCAGCAGCCGCCGGGACACCCAAGAGACCCAGTACTTC,CASSRRDTQETQYF
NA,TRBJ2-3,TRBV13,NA,TGTGCCAGCAGCACCTATCCAGATACGCAGTATTTT,CASSTYPDTQYF
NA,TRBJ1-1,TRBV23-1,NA,TGCGCCAGCAGTCAATCGAAAGGGGCGATCACTGAAGCTTTCTTT,CASSQSKGAITEAFF
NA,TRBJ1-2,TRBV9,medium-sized,TGTGCCAGCAGCGTAGTTGCAGGGAGAGGCTACACCTTC,CASSVVAGRGYTF
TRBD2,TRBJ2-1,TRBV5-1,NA,TGCGCCAGCAGCTTGGAGGGACTACTGACCTACAATGAGCAGTTCTTC,CASSLEGLLTYNEQFF
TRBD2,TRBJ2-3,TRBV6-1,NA,TGTGCCAGCAGTGGACTAGCGGGGGGTCGACAAAGCACAGATACGCAGTATTTT,CASSGLAGGRQSTDTQYF
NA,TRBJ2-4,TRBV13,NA,TGTGCCAGCAGCTTAAGAGGGGAGAACATTCAGTACTTC,CASSLRGENIQYF
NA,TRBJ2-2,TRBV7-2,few,TGTGCCAGCAGCTTAGACCCGGGTATCGGGGAGCTGTTTTTT,CASSLDPGIGELFF
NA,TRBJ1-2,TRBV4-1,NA,TGCGCCAGCAGCCGGGAGGGAGGCTACACCTTC,CASSREGGYTF
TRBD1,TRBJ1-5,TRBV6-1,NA,TGTGCCAGCACCTCAGGGGGGGGCAATCAGCCCCAGCATTTT,CASTSGGGNQPQHF
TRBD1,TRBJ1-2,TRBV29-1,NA,TGCAGCGTTGAAGATCTCGAGACAGGGGCATATGGCTACACCTTC,CSVEDLETGAYGYTF
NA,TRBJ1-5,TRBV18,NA,TGTGCCAGCTCACCTGGTTCAGTTAGCAATCAGCCCCAGCATTTT,CASSPGSVSNQPQHF
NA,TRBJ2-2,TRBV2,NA,TGTGCCAGCAAGGTCCGACTAGGGAACACCGGGGAGCTGTTTTTT,CASKVRLGNTGELFF
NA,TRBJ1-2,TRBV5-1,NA,TGCGCCAGCAGCTTGGACGGCACCCCTTTTTTGGGTGCCTTC,CASSLDGTPFLGAF
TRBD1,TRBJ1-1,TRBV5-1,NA,TGCGCCAGCAGCCCCATAGACAGGGGGAACACTGAAGCTTTCTTT,CASSPIDRGNTEAFF
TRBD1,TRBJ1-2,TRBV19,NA,TGTGCCAGTAGTATCCCCTGGGACAGCTTCTATGGCTACACCTTC,CASSIPWDSFYGYTF
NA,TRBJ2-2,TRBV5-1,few,TGCGCCAGCAGCTTGGATCGAGGGGCGAACACCGGGGAGCTGTTTTTT,CASSLDRGANTGELFF
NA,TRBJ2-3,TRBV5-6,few,TGTGCCAGCAGCTTCTCCACAGATACGCAGTATTTT,CASSFSTDTQYF
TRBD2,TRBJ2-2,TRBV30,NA,TGTGCCTGGAGTGTTGGGGCGGGGGGCACCGGGGAGCTGTTTTTT,CAWSVGAGGTGELFF
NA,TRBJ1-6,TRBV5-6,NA,TGTGCCAGCAGCTTGGGCAGCTATAATTCACCCCTCCACTTT,CASSLGSYNSPLHF